This passage covers 6 T cell receptor beta chains from one sample sequenced in a study of beta chain features in type 1 diabetes. Whole-study findings and limits: Shorter TCRB CDR3s, moderately but significantly so, were found in Type 1 diabetes patients in all four CD4+ subsets.

Reverse transcribing all isolated RNA meant expressed TCRB transcripts were sequenced. The table came from immunoSEQ multiplex PCR; TCRdb's copy has only in-frame clones and leaves some out. Of around 250,000 clones in the sample, about 15% are singletons; the top ten hold roughly 0.019%. The antigens these receptors bind are not known. Sequencing was performed on naive CD4+ T cells from blood. The receptor source for this set is a man younger than 45 with type 1 diabetes.

This clone was counted a few times. The V and J genes are TRBV7-7 and TRBJ2-3; 8 bases are a match to TRBD2. With 5 bases clipped from V and 4 bases from J, the junction kept 2 bases outside the gene matches. The length of the CDR3 is 13 residues. Per germline, CDR1 SSHAT and CDR2 FNYEAQ (reference sequence). CDR3 protein: CASSPGGADTQYF. As DNA, the CDR3 is TGTGCCAGCAGCCCCGGGGGGGCAGATACGCAGTATTTT.

J is TRBJ2-5 and V is TRBV11-2; 9 positions agree with TRBD1. Germline V gene data show CDR1 as SGHAT and CDR2 as FQNNGV. V gave up 3 bases and J gave up 7 bases; unmatched junction bases: 6. The CDR3 length is 14 residues. The CDR3 loop is CASSFGTGSLTQYF. CDR3 nucleotide sequence: TGTGCCAGCAGCTTTGGGACAGGGAGTTTGACCCAGTACTTC.

This clone appeared a few times. The CDR3 bases are TGTGCCAGCTCACAGGACACGAACACTGAAGCTTTCTTT. It encodes CASSQDTNTEAFF. The chain combines TRBV18 with TRBJ1-1, with a possible D match to TRBD1 (5 bases). The CDR3 totals 13 residues. Per germline, CDR1 KGHSH and CDR2 LQKENI. V shed 4 bases and J shed 1 base, with 7 bases lying between them.

This clone was found once. The rearrangement links TRBV11-3 to TRBJ2-7; possible D gene TRBD1, 5 bases. V lost 5 bases, J lost 2 bases, and 16 bases lay in between. The CDR3 totals 15 residues. Per germline, CDR1 SGHNT and CDR2 YENEEA. CDR3 sequence (DNA): TGTGCCAGCAGCGGAACCGCAGACAGCGCCTACGAGCAGTACTTC. Translation: CASSGTADSAYEQYF.

This clone was picked up a small number of times. Other nucleotide sequences in the sample specify the same CDR3. The chain links TRBV5-6 to TRBJ2-1; 8 nucleotides agree with TRBD2. CDR3 size: 13 residues. V shed 4 bases, J shed 7 bases, and the junction held 4 bases outside the gene matches. The germline gives CDR1 SGHDT, CDR2 YYEEEE. Here the CDR3 reads CASSPGLANEQFF. CDR3 sequence (DNA): TGTGCCAGCAGCCCAGGACTAGCTAATGAGCAGTTCTTC.

V is TRBV30 and J is TRBJ1-6; possibly TRBD1 for D (6 bases). V lost 5 bases and J 4 bases, leaving 12 bases between the germline ends. This CDR3 has 14 amino acids. Per germline, CDR1 GTSNPN and CDR2 SVGIG (reference sequence). Here the CDR3 DNA reads TGTGCCTGGGCGGACAGCCAGTATAATTCACCCCTCCACTTT. It encodes CAWADSQYNSPLHF.